What follows are 23 T cell receptor beta chains derived from one specimen sequenced in a study of T cells after yellow fever vaccination. MiXCR, run by TCRdb on the 5' RACE reads, gives a single entry per CDR3 protein. The sample lists 300,000 to 400,000 distinct CDR3 sequences; 4% were seen once. The sequencing used PBMCs, collected 5 days after the yellow fever booster vaccination. The receptors stem from a man younger than 35 who received the YFV17D yellow fever vaccine.

This chain connects TRBV5-1 to TRBJ1-4; D not resolved. Trimming stripped 5 bases from V and 1 base from J, with 6 bases between. The CDR3 has 13 residues. Germline assignment: CDR1 SGHRS and CDR2 YFSETQ. CDR3 DNA: TGCGCCAGCAGTGTTGAAACTAATGAAAAACTGTTTTTT. Protein: CASSVETNEKLFF.

The chain joins TRBV12-3 or TRBV12-4 to TRBJ1-6; 11 nucleotides agree with TRBD1. Trimming cost V 5 bases and J 9 bases; bases outside gene matches: 6. CDR3 size: 15 residues. CDR3 sequence (DNA): TGTGCCAGCAGTCCCGGGACAGGGGGGGGTTCACCCCTCCACTTT. Its translation: CASSPGTGGGSPLHF.

The genes are TRBV10-3 and TRBJ2-5, with D possibly called TRBD1 or TRBD2 (6 bases each). This CDR3 spans 12 amino acids. The V end was cut by 10 bases, the J end by 5 bases, with 14 bases between. Germline V gene lookup returns CDR1 ENHRY and CDR2 SYGVKD. CDR3 nucleotide sequence: TGTGCCACCACGGGGGCCGAGGAGACCCAGTACTTC. Translating it yields CATTGAEETQYF.

This clonotype was recorded at least ten times. The V and J genes are TRBV5-1 and TRBJ1-6, with D possibly matching TRBD1 (6 bases). Trimming left V 3 bases short and J 1 base short, with 8 bases between. The CDR3 is 15 amino acids. Germline CDR1 is SGHRS and CDR2 is YFSETQ. CDR3 in amino acids: CASSWGASYNSPLHF. The CDR3 nucleotides read TGCGCCAGCAGCTGGGGGGCGTCCTATAATTCACCCCTCCACTTT.

This clonotype was picked up a small number of times. The rearrangement links TRBV28 to TRBJ2-5; D ambiguous. V lost 2 bases and J 4 bases, leaving 11 bases between the germline ends. Germline assignment: CDR1 MDHEN and CDR2 SYDVKM. The CDR3 consists of 14 residues. CDR3 in amino acids: CASSLPSNVETQYF. The CDR3 nucleotides are TGTGCCAGCAGTTTACCCTCCAACGTAGAGACCCAGTACTTC.

This clonotype has ten or more counts. The V gene is TRBV7-6, the J gene TRBJ2-7; weak D call: TRBD1 (6 bases). Trimming removed 5 bases from V and 0 bases from J, with 11 bases in between. CDR3 length: 14 amino acids. The germline V gene has CDR1 SGHVS and CDR2 FNYEAQ. The CDR3 nucleotides are TGTGCCAGCAGCCCGGGACAAAGCTCCTACGAGCAGTACTTC. The encoded protein is CASSPGQSSYEQYF.

This clonotype was seen repeatedly, ten times or more. The gene calls are TRBV20-1 and TRBJ2-3; perhaps TRBD1 as D (6 bases). The V and J ends lost 2 bases and 4 bases respectively, with 13 bases between them. The CDR3 loop spans 14 amino acids. Germline values: CDR1 DFQATT, CDR2 SNEGSKA (reference sequence). CDR3 region: CSARSGQSSDTQYF. The CDR3 DNA sequence: TGCAGTGCTAGATCCGGACAGAGCTCAGATACGCAGTATTTT.

In its sample, this clonotype was seen many times. The rearrangement joins TRBV7-2 to TRBJ2-7; D possibly matches TRBD1 or TRBD2 (5 bases each). Trimming stripped 2 bases from V and 6 bases from J, with 11 bases between. Germline V gene sequence: CDR1 SGHTA, CDR2 FQGNSA. The CDR3 runs to 13 residues. The CDR3 sequence: CASSLRRGGEQYV. CDR3 nucleotide sequence: TGTGCCAGCAGCTTACGTCGTGGGGGCGAGCAGTACGTC.

This clonotype was counted a few times. The CDR3 reads CASSYDPGNTEAFF. CDR3 nucleotide sequence: TGTGCCAGCAGCTACGACCCGGGAAACACTGAAGCTTTCTTT. The chain couples TRBV7-2 to TRBJ1-1; D is undetermined. This CDR3 spans 14 amino acids. In germline, CDR1 is SGHTA, CDR2 FQGNSA. V shed 4 bases and J shed 2 bases, with 11 bases lying between them.

This clonotype was counted at least ten times. This chain joins TRBV5-1 and TRBJ2-7; 12 nucleotides match TRBD1. With V trimmed by 7 bases and J by 5 bases, 7 bases remained unmatched. In germline, CDR1 is SGHRS, CDR2 YFSETQ. The CDR3 spans 14 residues. CDR3 protein: CASETGTGGDEQYF. For the CDR3, the DNA is TGCGCCAGCGAAACCGGGACAGGGGGCGACGAGCAGTACTTC.

This clonotype has just a few counts. The rearrangement links TRBV7-7 to TRBJ2-3, with a tentative D call TRBD1 (6 bases). The germline gives CDR1 SSHAT, CDR2 FNYEAQ (reference sequence). Between the trimmed V and J ends, which lost 5 bases and 2 bases, there was a span of 11 bases. The CDR3 loop spans 14 amino acids. CDR3 loop: CASSVGTNTDTQYF. In nucleotides, the CDR3 is TGTGCCAGCAGCGTCGGGACAAACACAGATACGCAGTATTTT.

The chain carries TRBV28 and TRBJ1-5, with 8 bases aligning to TRBD1. This CDR3 region has 14 residues. Germline V gene sequence: CDR1 MDHEN, CDR2 SYDVKM. V shed 2 bases and J 11 bases; nucleotides not matched to a gene: 8. CDR3 residues: CASSLGDRRGTQHF. CDR3 nucleotide sequence: TGTGCCAGCAGTTTAGGGGACAGGCGAGGGACCCAGCATTTT.

This clonotype occurred a few times. The rearrangement joins TRBV10-3 to TRBJ2-6; no clear D gene. Germline CDR1 and CDR2: ENHRY and SYGVKD. The CDR3 extends over 15 amino acids. Trimming left V 10 bases short and J 1 base short, with 14 bases between. The CDR3 sequence: CASRPQLSGANVLTF. DNA for the CDR3: TGTGCCAGCAGACCACAGTTGTCTGGGGCCAACGTCCTGACTTTC.

The genes are TRBV7-2 and TRBJ2-2; the D is unclear. V was cut by 4 bases and J by 4 bases, with 10 bases left in between. This CDR3 has 14 amino acids. Germline V gene lookup returns CDR1 SGHTA and CDR2 FQGNSA. CDR3 region: CASSSAWGTGELFF. CDR3 DNA sequence: TGTGCCAGCAGCTCCGCCTGGGGCACCGGGGAGCTGTTTTTT.

The gene calls are TRBV29-1 and TRBJ2-5; D is unclear. Germline CDR1 reads SQVTM; CDR2 reads ANQGSEA. The ends were cut back, 3 bases at V and 4 bases at J, with 9 bases in the middle. The CDR3 spans 12 residues. Here the CDR3 reads CSVDGRLETQYF. In nucleotides, the CDR3 is TGCAGCGTTGACGGCCGCCTAGAGACCCAGTACTTC.

This clonotype was picked up many times. V usage is TRBV7-2 and J usage is TRBJ2-1; D ambiguous. The V gene lost 1 base and the J gene lost 8 bases, with 18 bases spanning the gap. The CDR3 has 16 residues. Germline V gives CDR1 SGHTA, CDR2 FQGNSA. The DNA of the CDR3 is TGTGCCAGCAGCTTAGTAGGTGGGGAACCTTCCCATGAGCAGTTCTTC. Encoded protein: CASSLVGGEPSHEQFF.

This clonotype appeared many times. This chain connects TRBV6-6 to TRBJ2-7; D might be TRBD2 (6 bases). CDR1 is MNHNY and CDR2 is SVGAGI in the germline V gene (reference sequence). With 8 bases removed from V and 7 bases from J, the gap between germline ends came to 21 bases. This CDR3 spans 14 amino acids. The CDR3 region has the DNA TGTGCCAGCTCGTCCCAGCGGGTGGCGGGGGAGCAGTACTTC. It is translated as CASSSQRVAGEQYF.

This clonotype was detected a few times. The rearrangement uses TRBV5-1 and TRBJ2-1; 10 bases are shared with TRBD2. The CDR3 runs 16 residues. After removal of 0 bases from V and 7 bases from J, the junction contained 7 bases not matched to a gene. Germline assignment: CDR1 SGHRS and CDR2 YFSETQ. The chain's CDR3 is CASSLAPAGGWNEQFF. The CDR3 DNA follows: TGCGCCAGCAGCTTGGCCCCAGCGGGGGGGTGGAATGAGCAGTTCTTC.

The V call is TRBV24-1, the J call TRBJ1-2, with TRBD1 matching 9 bases. Germline CDR1 is KGHDR and CDR2 is SFDVKD. With V trimmed by 0 bases and J by 2 bases, 9 bases remained unmatched. The CDR3 consists of 18 residues. The CDR3 region is CATSDLPMGTGQNYGYTF. The CDR3 region has the DNA TGTGCCACCAGTGATTTGCCTATGGGGACAGGGCAAAACTATGGCTACACCTTC.

In its sample, this clonotype was seen many times. V is TRBV27 and J is TRBJ1-5, with 7 bases that match TRBD1. CDR1 and CDR2 (germline): MNHEY, SMNVEV (reference sequence). The ends lost 3 bases at V and 2 bases at J; junction bases unmatched: 4. The CDR3 spans 15 residues. CDR3 in amino acids: CASSFQGVGNQPQHF. CDR3 DNA sequence: TGTGCCAGCAGTTTCCAGGGGGTTGGCAATCAGCCCCAGCATTTT.

The chain has TRBV5-1 and TRBJ2-2; D remains ambiguous. The CDR3 is 15 residues long. Looked up from germline, CDR1 is SGHRS and CDR2 is YFSETQ. Trimming left V 2 bases short and J 3 bases short, with 11 bases between. The CDR3 protein is CASSFGPKDTGELFF. The CDR3 DNA sequence: TGCGCCAGCAGCTTCGGACCCAAGGACACCGGGGAGCTGTTTTTT.

Of note for this clonotype: The junction departs from germline at one end; a sequencing error may be responsible. This rearrangement joins TRBV15 to TRBJ1-6, with D tentatively TRBD1 (6 bases). The germline gives CDR1 LNHNV, CDR2 YYDKDF (reference sequence). The CDR3 length is 13 residues. CDR3 region: CATSRGPEAPVHF. CDR3 DNA: TGTGCCACCAGCCGGGGGCCGGAGGCACCCGTCCACTTT.

This clonotype was recorded many times. The V call is TRBV10-3, the J call TRBJ1-3; no clear D. CDR1 and CDR2 from the germline V gene are ENHRY and SYGVKD. The CDR3 has 15 amino acids. V was clipped by 4 bases and J by 0 bases, with 10 bases between them. CDR3 DNA sequence: TGTGCCATCAGTGGAAACCTAAACTCTGGAAACACCATATATTTT. This encodes CAISGNLNSGNTIYF.